This entry features one T cell receptor beta chain sequence. The target antigen is unknown. These data belong to a study of T-cell reconstitution after alpha-beta-depleted transplantation in children. Trimming stripped 1 base from V and 3 bases from J, with 12 bases between. Germline loops: CDR1 MGHRA, CDR2 YSYEKL. CDR3 length: 15 residues. Study-level findings and limits: The authors attributed T-cell counts and diversity one year after transplant mostly to newly produced T cells. TCRbeta diversity was high at day 60 in some patients (a result of surviving recipient T cells and thymic progenitors). Approximately two months post-transplant, alpha-beta T cells reportedly originated from several hundred expanded graft clones.

Preparation of the TCRbeta library used unique molecular identifiers. TCRdb re-called the PCR reads through MiXCR, storing one row per CDR3 protein. The data show approximately 800,000 distinct CDR3 sequences, approximately 15% seen once. Here the sequenced sample was PBMCs, mostly from graft donor cells, taken 360 days after TCRalphabeta/CD19-depleted stem cell transplant. The receptor comes from a male patient between 5 and 17 years old who had a stem cell transplant for acute lymphoblastic leukemia, so the T cells may come from the graft donor. The chain recombines TRBV4-1 with TRBJ1-2; D is unclear. CDR3 bases: TGCGCCAGCAGCCAAGGCGCGGCGGCCTACTATGGCTACACCTTC. This translates into CASSQGAAAYYGYTF.